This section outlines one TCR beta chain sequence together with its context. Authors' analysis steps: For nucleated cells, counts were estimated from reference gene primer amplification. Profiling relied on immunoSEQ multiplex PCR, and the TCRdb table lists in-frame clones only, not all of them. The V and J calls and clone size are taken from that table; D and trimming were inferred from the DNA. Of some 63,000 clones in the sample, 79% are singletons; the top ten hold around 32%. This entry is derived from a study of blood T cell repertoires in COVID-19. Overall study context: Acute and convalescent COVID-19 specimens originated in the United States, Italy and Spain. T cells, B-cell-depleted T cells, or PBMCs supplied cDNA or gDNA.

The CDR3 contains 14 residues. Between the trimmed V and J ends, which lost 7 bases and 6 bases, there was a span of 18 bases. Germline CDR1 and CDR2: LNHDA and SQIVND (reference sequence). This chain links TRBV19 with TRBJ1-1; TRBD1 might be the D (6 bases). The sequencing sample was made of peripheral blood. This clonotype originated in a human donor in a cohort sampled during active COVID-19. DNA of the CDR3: TGTGCCAGTAAACTTGGCAGGGGATCACCTGAAGCTTTCTTT. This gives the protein CASKLGRGSPEAFF. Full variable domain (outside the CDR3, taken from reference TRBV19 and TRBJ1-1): DGGITQSPKYLFRKEGQNVTLSCEQNLNHDAMYWYRQDPGQGLRLIYYSQIVNDFQKGDIAEGYSVSREKKESFPLTVTSAQKNPTAFYLCASKLGRGSPEAFFGQGTRLTVV.